The 16 T cell receptor beta chains below come from one sample, sequenced in a study of human T cells and chemical hapten exposure. Time point meaning: patch test 1, 2 weeks after DPC sensitization. Documented treatment: therapeutic diphenylcyclopropenone sensitization with weekly scalp DPC. MiXCR was run by TCRdb on the RACE reads, yielding one entry per CDR3 protein. The sample has under 450,000 distinct CDR3 sequences, about 4.4% seen once. The sequencing used whole blood, collected in connection with sensitization to the hapten diphenylcyclopropenone (DPC). Source of these receptors: a woman aged 45-59 years with alopecia areata. Some clones in this sample may be carry-over from other donors' samples.

This clonotype was seen at least ten times. The rearrangement uses TRBV7-8 and TRBJ1-1; D unclear. From germline, CDR1 is SGHVS and CDR2 FQNEAQ. The CDR3 runs to 11 residues. V lost 3 bases and J lost 3, with 2 bases in between. The CDR3 DNA reads TGTGCCAGCAGCTTGGACACTGAAGCTTTCTTT. Its translation: CASSLDTEAFF.

This clonotype was detected only a few times. CDR3 in DNA: TGCAGTGCTAGAAAAGCAGGGACAGCCACTGAAGCTTTCTTT. Amino acids: CSARKAGTATEAFF. The chain couples TRBV20-1 to TRBJ1-1, with 7 bases matching TRBD1. The germline V gene has CDR1 DFQATT and CDR2 SNEGSKA (reference sequence). Germline trimming cut 2 bases from V and 4 bases from J; bases unmatched to any gene: 7. The CDR3 loop spans 14 amino acids.

The rearrangement joins TRBV30 to TRBJ2-1; 7 bases align to TRBD2. V was pared by 7 bases and J by 3 bases, with 6 bases of the junction left unmatched. The CDR3 runs 13 residues. From germline, CDR1 is GTSNPN and CDR2 SVGIG (reference sequence). The DNA of the CDR3 is TGTGCCTCCGCGGGAGTACGCTACAATGAGCAGTTCTTC. Protein product: CASAGVRYNEQFF.

The genes are TRBV20-1 and TRBJ2-3, with TRBD2 matching over 8 bases. The J segment lost 6 bases and the V segment lost 0 bases, leaving 2 bases of the junction unmatched. This CDR3 contains 13 residues. CDR1 DFQATT and CDR2 SNEGSKA come from the germline V gene (reference sequence). The CDR3 DNA reads TGCAGTGCTAGAGAACCGGGAGGGGATACGCAGTATTTT. It yields the protein CSAREPGGDTQYF.

This clonotype was recorded at least ten times. V and J are TRBV14 and TRBJ2-2, with D tentatively TRBD2 (5 bases). Germline loops: CDR1 SGHDN, CDR2 FVKESK. The CDR3 totals 15 residues. The germline V and J ends were trimmed by 4 bases and 6 bases, with 15 bases remaining between them. The CDR3 nucleotides read TGTGCCAGCAGCCCGGAGGACCGCGCCCCCGGGGAGCTGTTTTTT. Translated, it gives CASSPEDRAPGELFF.

The table lists this clonotype with many counts. The chain uses TRBV2 and TRBJ2-1; 7 bases are a match to TRBD2. This CDR3 contains 17 residues. V was pared by 5 bases and J by 0 bases, with 10 bases of the junction left unmatched. Germline CDR1 reads SNHLY; CDR2 reads FYNNEI. The chain's CDR3 is CASSPTSSKSSYNEQFF. As DNA, the CDR3 is TGTGCCAGCAGTCCGACTAGCTCCAAGAGCTCCTACAATGAGCAGTTCTTC.

This clonotype has at least ten counts. The V and J genes are TRBV12-3 or TRBV12-4 and TRBJ1-5; 9 bases are shared with TRBD1. This CDR3 spans 15 amino acids. After removal of 3 bases from V and 4 bases from J, the junction contained 4 bases not matched to a gene. Here the CDR3 reads CASSLTGGGNQPQHF. The CDR3 DNA reads as TGTGCCAGCAGTTTGACAGGGGGTGGAAATCAGCCCCAGCATTTT.

This clonotype occurred a few times. The V call is TRBV6-1, the J call TRBJ2-1; TRBD2 might be the D (5 bases). This CDR3 spans 14 amino acids. The germline V and J ends were trimmed by 3 bases and 8 bases, with 14 bases remaining between them. Germline V lookup: CDR1 MNHNS, CDR2 SASEGT. The DNA of the CDR3 is TGTGCCAGCAGTGAGTGGACGGGGTCCGATGAGCAGTTCTTC. Its protein product is CASSEWTGSDEQFF.

This clonotype was observed a few times. V and J are TRBV7-9 and TRBJ2-3; D is unresolved. CDR1 is SEHNR and CDR2 is FQNEAQ in the germline V gene (reference sequence). With 6 bases removed from V and 4 bases from J, the gap between germline ends came to 14 bases. The CDR3 runs 14 residues. The CDR3 nucleotides read TGTGCCAGCAGTAAAACCTCAGCACCAGATACGCAGTATTTT. This sequence encodes CASSKTSAPDTQYF. Supplemented by reference TRBV7-9 and TRBJ2-3, the full variable domain reads DTGVSQNPRHKITKRGQNVTFRCDPISEHNRLYWYRQTLGQGPEFLTYFQNEAQLEKSRLLSDRFSAERPKGSFSTLEIQRTEQGDSAMYLCASSKTSAPDTQYFGPGTRLTVL.

This clonotype was detected only a few times. The gene calls are TRBV7-2 and TRBJ2-7; D perhaps matches TRBD2 (5 bases). Germline CDR1 is SGHTA and CDR2 is FQGNSA. V lost 1 base and J 0 bases, leaving 19 bases between the germline ends. This CDR3 is built from 18 residues. CDR3 in amino acids: CASSLVSFAGRSSYEQYF. CDR3 DNA sequence: TGTGCCAGCAGCTTAGTGTCGTTTGCGGGCCGCAGCTCCTACGAGCAGTACTTC.

This clonotype was seen a few times. The genes are TRBV7-8 and TRBJ2-3; TRBD2 aligns across 10 bases. CDR3 length equals 16 residues. Germline V gives CDR1 SGHVS, CDR2 FQNEAQ. The trim removed 1 base at V and 3 bases at J, leaving 4 bases unmatched. The CDR3 nucleotides read TGTGCCAGCAGCTTAGATAGCGGGGGGAAAACAGATACGCAGTATTTT. Amino acid sequence: CASSLDSGGKTDTQYF.

This clonotype was seen repeatedly, ten times or more. The gene calls are TRBV3-1 and TRBJ2-1; D perhaps matches TRBD1 (5 bases). The V gene lost 6 bases and the J gene lost 1 base, with 7 bases spanning the gap. Germline V lookup: CDR1 LGHDT, CDR2 YNNKEL (reference sequence). The CDR3 has 13 amino acids. CDR3 residues: CASSRQSYNEQFF. DNA for the CDR3: TGTGCCAGCAGTCGACAGTCCTACAATGAGCAGTTCTTC.

The V gene is TRBV11-2, the J gene TRBJ1-1; maybe TRBD1 (5 bases). This CDR3 comprises 14 residues. The V gene lost 1 base and the J gene lost 6 bases, with 12 bases spanning the gap. Germline CDR1 and CDR2: SGHAT and FQNNGV. The CDR3 DNA reads as TGTGCCAGCAGCTTAGGAACCTTAGGGGCTGAAGCTTTCTTT. Amino acids: CASSLGTLGAEAFF. Based on the CDR3 plus reference TRBV11-2 and TRBJ1-1, the full variable domain is EAGVAQSPRYKIIEKRQSVAFWCNPISGHATLYWYQQILGQGPKLLIQFQNNGVVDDSQLPKDRFSAERLKGVDSTLKIQPAKLEDSAVYLCASSLGTLGAEAFFGQGTRLTVV.

This clonotype was seen many times. The V gene is TRBV6-5, the J gene TRBJ2-3; D unresolved. The CDR3 sequence is 11 residues long. From germline, CDR1 is MNHEY and CDR2 SVGAGI. V was trimmed by 4 bases and J by 4 bases, leaving 3 bases between them. This CDR3 reads CASSSADTQYF. The CDR3 bases are TGTGCCAGCAGTTCCGCAGATACGCAGTATTTT.

This clonotype appeared many times. The rearrangement uses TRBV7-9 and TRBJ1-4; 8 positions agree with TRBD1. This CDR3 has 15 residues. Germline CDR1 and CDR2: SEHNR and FQNEAQ (reference sequence). V was clipped by 3 bases and J by 5 bases; unmatched bases: 5. The CDR3 DNA sequence: TGTGCCAGCAGCTTCAACAGGGGGGGAAATGAAAAACTGTTTTTT. This sequence encodes CASSFNRGGNEKLFF.

This clonotype was found many times. This sequence joins TRBV7-9 and TRBJ1-4; no definite D call. Germline V gene lookup returns CDR1 SEHNR and CDR2 FQNEAQ (reference sequence). Trimming took 5 bases from V and 3 from J, leaving 10 bases between them. The CDR3 contains 14 residues. CDR3 residues: CASSPTAANEKLFF. The DNA of the CDR3 is TGTGCCAGCAGCCCGACTGCAGCTAATGAAAAACTGTTTTTT. The full variable domain, rest sourced from reference TRBV7-9 and TRBJ1-4, is DTGVSQNPRHKITKRGQNVTFRCDPISEHNRLYWYRQTLGQGPEFLTYFQNEAQLEKSRLLSDRFSAERPKGSFSTLEIQRTEQGDSAMYLCASSPTAANEKLFFGSGTQLSVL.